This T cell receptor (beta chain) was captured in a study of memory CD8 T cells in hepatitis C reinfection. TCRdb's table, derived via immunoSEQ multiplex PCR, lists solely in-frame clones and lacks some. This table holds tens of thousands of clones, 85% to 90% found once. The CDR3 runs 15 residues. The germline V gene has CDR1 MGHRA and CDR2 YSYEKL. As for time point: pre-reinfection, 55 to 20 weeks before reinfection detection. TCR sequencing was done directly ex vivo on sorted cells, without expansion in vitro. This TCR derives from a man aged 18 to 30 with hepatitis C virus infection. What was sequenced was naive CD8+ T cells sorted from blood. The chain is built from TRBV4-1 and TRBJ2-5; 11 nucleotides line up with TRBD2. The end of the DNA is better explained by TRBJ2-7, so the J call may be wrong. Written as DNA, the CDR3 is TGCGCCAGCAGCCTAGGGACTAGCGGATTCTACGAGCAGTACTTC. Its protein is CASSLGTSGFYEQYF.